A selection of T cell receptor beta chains follows, all from one sample in a study of vaccination and CD4 T cells after COVID-19. Via MiXCR, TCRdb re-called the PCR reads, giving one row per CDR3 protein. The sample includes about 13,000 distinct CDR3 sequences, around 40% of them seen just once. Their recognized antigens are unknown. Sequenced sample: CD4+ T cells from blood, cultured in vitro. The receptors shown here come from a human donor who had recovered from COVID-19. CDR3s include the opening cysteine and the closing phenylalanine or tryptophan. The order of the fields is clone size, D gene, J gene, V gene, CDR3 DNA, CDR3 protein. A D gene is named only where the DNA matches it firmly. Some rows mark clone size as missing; the rest say once, few, many or name a class of expanded clone.

clone size: once; D gene: TRBD1; J gene: TRBJ1-1; V gene: TRBV7-2; CDR3 DNA: TGTGCCAGCAGCTTAGCGCACAGGGGGACTGAAGCTTTCTTT; CDR3 protein: CASSLAHRGTEAFF
clone size: .; D gene: .; J gene: TRBJ2-7; V gene: TRBV11-3; CDR3 DNA: TGTGCCAGCAGCCTAGGTACCGGCCCCTACGAGCAGTACTTC; CDR3 protein: CASSLGTGPYEQYF
clone size: .; D gene: TRBD1; J gene: TRBJ1-1; V gene: TRBV20-1; CDR3 DNA: TGCAGTGCTCAGGCAGGGGGGATGAACACTGAAGCTTTCTTT; CDR3 protein: CSAQAGGMNTEAFF
clone size: .; D gene: TRBD1; J gene: TRBJ1-6; V gene: TRBV5-4; CDR3 DNA: TGTGCCAGCAGCGTCGTCTCCGGGACAGGGTGGTTTCGTTCACCCCTCCACTTT; CDR3 protein: CASSVVSGTGWFRSPLHF
clone size: .; D gene: TRBD2; J gene: TRBJ2-3; V gene: TRBV20-1; CDR3 DNA: TGCAGTGCCGATACCGGGACTAGCATAAATACGCAGTATTTT; CDR3 protein: CSADTGTSINTQYF
clone size: .; D gene: TRBD1; J gene: TRBJ1-2; V gene: TRBV6-2/TRBV6-3; CDR3 DNA: TGTGCCAGCACCGACGGGACAGGGCTCTATGGCTACACCTTC; CDR3 protein: CASTDGTGLYGYTF
clone size: .; D gene: .; J gene: TRBJ2-2; V gene: TRBV11-2; CDR3 DNA: TGTGCCAGCACCCTCTGGGGGACGTCCTCGACCGGGGAGCTGTTTTTT; CDR3 protein: CASTLWGTSSTGELFF
clone size: .; D gene: .; J gene: TRBJ1-1; V gene: TRBV4-1; CDR3 DNA: TGCGCCAGCAGCCAAGAGGCAGGGAGGGCTGAAGCTTTCTTT; CDR3 protein: CASSQEAGRAEAFF
clone size: .; D gene: .; J gene: TRBJ1-2; V gene: TRBV2; CDR3 DNA: TGTGCCAGCAGCGCCACAGGTTGGGACCCAAATGGCTACACCTTC; CDR3 protein: CASSATGWDPNGYTF
clone size: .; D gene: .; J gene: TRBJ2-3; V gene: TRBV19; CDR3 DNA: TGTGCCAGTAGCCCTAGCACAGATACGCAGTATTTT; CDR3 protein: CASSPSTDTQYF
clone size: .; D gene: .; J gene: TRBJ1-3; V gene: TRBV14; CDR3 DNA: TGTGCCAGCAGTATGGAGGTCGTCGACACCATATATTTT; CDR3 protein: CASSMEVVDTIYF
clone size: .; D gene: .; J gene: TRBJ1-2; V gene: TRBV29-1; CDR3 DNA: TGCAGCGTTGCGGCGTCTTGGGGCTACACCTTC; CDR3 protein: CSVAASWGYTF
clone size: few; D gene: .; J gene: TRBJ1-1; V gene: TRBV11-3; CDR3 DNA: TGTGCCAGTACAGCCAACACTGAAGCTTTCTTT; CDR3 protein: CASTANTEAFF
clone size: .; D gene: .; J gene: TRBJ1-4; V gene: TRBV7-2; CDR3 DNA: TGTGCCAGCAGCTTAGGAGGGAACGAAAAACTGTTTTTT; CDR3 protein: CASSLGGNEKLFF
clone size: .; D gene: TRBD1; J gene: TRBJ1-4; V gene: TRBV25-1; CDR3 DNA: TGTGCCAGCAGTGAGCGGACAGGGTGGAATGAAAAACTGTTTTTT; CDR3 protein: CASSERTGWNEKLFF
clone size: few; D gene: TRBD1; J gene: TRBJ1-6; V gene: TRBV30; CDR3 DNA: TGTGCCTGGAGGCAGGGGGAACATTCACCCCTCCACTTT; CDR3 protein: CAWRQGEHSPLHF
clone size: few; D gene: .; J gene: TRBJ1-2; V gene: TRBV30; CDR3 DNA: TGTGCCTTCCGGGGGCATCCTGTTGGGAGGACCTTCTATGGCTACACCTTC; CDR3 protein: CAFRGHPVGRTFYGYTF
clone size: .; D gene: .; J gene: TRBJ1-4; V gene: TRBV7-8; CDR3 DNA: TGTGCCAGCAGCTTTAATGAAAAACTGTTTTTT; CDR3 protein: CASSFNEKLFF
clone size: .; D gene: TRBD1; J gene: TRBJ2-1; V gene: TRBV10-3; CDR3 DNA: TGTGCCATCAGGCCGAACCGGGGACAGGGAACTGACAATGAGCAGTTCTTC; CDR3 protein: CAIRPNRGQGTDNEQFF
clone size: .; D gene: .; J gene: TRBJ1-1; V gene: TRBV6-4; CDR3 DNA: TGTGCCAGCAGTGACATTATAGGAACTGAAGCTTTCTTT; CDR3 protein: CASSDIIGTEAFF
clone size: few; D gene: .; J gene: TRBJ2-7; V gene: TRBV7-2; CDR3 DNA: TGTGCCAGCAGCCTAAGGGCAGGGAGCTCCTACGAGCAGTACTTC; CDR3 protein: CASSLRAGSSYEQYF
clone size: .; D gene: .; J gene: TRBJ2-5; V gene: TRBV6-1; CDR3 DNA: TGTGCCAGCAGTGGGGGGTGGGGAGGTGGGGAGACCCAGTACTTC; CDR3 protein: CASSGGWGGGETQYF
clone size: .; D gene: TRBD2; J gene: TRBJ2-1; V gene: TRBV20-1; CDR3 DNA: TGCAGTGCTAGTGCGCGGGGGGGCCCCTACAATGAGCAGTTCTTC; CDR3 protein: CSASARGGPYNEQFF
clone size: once; D gene: TRBD1; J gene: TRBJ1-4; V gene: TRBV19; CDR3 DNA: TGTGCCAGTAACGACAGGGGTTCGGATGAAAAACTGTTTTTT; CDR3 protein: CASNDRGSDEKLFF
clone size: .; D gene: TRBD2; J gene: TRBJ2-3; V gene: TRBV2; CDR3 DNA: TGTGCCAGGTCGCGGGGGAGCGGGGGGGCAGATACGCAGTATTTT; CDR3 protein: CARSRGSGGADTQYF
clone size: few; D gene: TRBD1; J gene: TRBJ2-3; V gene: TRBV15; CDR3 DNA: TGTGCCACCAGCAGGGAAACCGGGACAGGGGGCGATACGCAGTATTTT; CDR3 protein: CATSRETGTGGDTQYF
clone size: few; D gene: TRBD1; J gene: TRBJ1-2; V gene: TRBV15; CDR3 DNA: TGTGCCACCACTCAGGACAGGGTTAGCTATGGCTACACCTTC; CDR3 protein: CATTQDRVSYGYTF
clone size: .; D gene: .; J gene: TRBJ2-7; V gene: TRBV30; CDR3 DNA: TGTGCCTGGTCAACAGGGATGGTCGAGCAGTACTTC; CDR3 protein: CAWSTGMVEQYF
clone size: .; D gene: TRBD1; J gene: TRBJ1-4; V gene: TRBV11-3; CDR3 DNA: TGTGCCAGCAGCTTCCGGACACGGGACAGACGAAATAATGAAAAACTGTTTTTT; CDR3 protein: CASSFRTRDRRNNEKLFF
clone size: .; D gene: TRBD2; J gene: TRBJ2-1; V gene: TRBV24-1; CDR3 DNA: TGTGCCACCAGTGATGGGGGGCGGGGGGTGGGTGAGCAGTTCTTC; CDR3 protein: CATSDGGRGVGEQFF
clone size: .; D gene: .; J gene: TRBJ1-6; V gene: TRBV9; CDR3 DNA: TGTGCCAGCAGCGTAGGAATGTTCCCAAATTCACCCCTCCACTTT; CDR3 protein: CASSVGMFPNSPLHF
clone size: .; D gene: .; J gene: TRBJ2-5; V gene: TRBV11-2; CDR3 DNA: TGTGCCAGCAGCCCACTAGCCCAAGAGACCCAGTACTTC; CDR3 protein: CASSPLAQETQYF